This TCR beta chain was observed in a study of blood T cell repertoires in COVID-19. Study-wide context: Collection of acute and convalescent COVID-19 samples took place in the United States, Italy and Spain. In each case, the material was cDNA or gDNA derived from T cells, B-cell-depleted T cells, or PBMCs.

Enrolment of Seattle patients took place during active infection, and they were followed longitudinally. How the authors handled the data: Amplification with reference gene primers provided the estimates of nucleated cell counts. Libraries were prepared by immunoSEQ multiplex PCR; TCRdb keeps only in-frame clonotypes and omits some of them. V and J calls plus clone size are reproduced from that table; the DNA served to infer D and trimming. In the table there are 200,000 to 250,000 clones, approximately 78% of which are singletons. The germline V gene encodes CDR1 LNHNV and CDR2 YYDKDF (reference sequence). The CDR3 sequence is 15 residues long. V trimming: 5 bases; J trimming: 0 bases; junction bases outside the gene matches: 5.

The material sequenced was peripheral blood. This rearrangement joins TRBV15 to TRBJ2-3; 7 bases fit TRBD2. The clonotype was recovered from a woman older than 75 with COVID-19, enrolled during active disease. CDR3 region: CATSVRGDSTDTQYF. CDR3 nucleotide sequence: TGTGCCACCAGCGTCCGGGGGGATAGCACAGATACGCAGTATTTT.